This TCR beta chain was recorded in a study of neurological immune-mediated disorders (dated by TCRdb to between 2017 and 2020). In terms of the full investigation: Of the 35 or so multiple sclerosis patients, about 30 had relapsing-remitting MS and 3 had secondary progressive MS. The study compared peripheral blood TCR-beta repertoires of HTLV-I-associated myelopathy (HAM/TSP) patients, multiple sclerosis patients and healthy controls using UMI-based sequencing. The approximately 99 TCR-beta libraries included longitudinal samples, technical triplicates and paired sorted CD4+ and CD8+ T-cell subsets alongside PBMC samples. The cohort comprised 68 subjects: some 15 HAM/TSP patients, roughly 34 multiple sclerosis patients and 20 or so healthy controls.

This clonotype was detected many times. The specificity of this receptor is unknown. Base-call qualities are not available, and no considerably larger clone is one nucleotide away. cDNA was synthesized by template-switch 5'RACE using a primer with a 10-nucleotide random unique molecular identifier that tagged each TCR transcript. Each sequencing run produced over 160 million TCR-beta sequences covering 15-18 subjects. Total RNA was extracted with the RNeasy kit. Using the KAPA Real-time Library Amplification kit, TCR-beta VDJ regions were amplified with primers for the TCR constant region and the 5'RACE anchor. Sample indexes and Illumina adaptors were added in a first PCR, after which library yield was increased in a second PCR. The roughly 650 bp TCR product was size-selected on a 2% E-gel SizeSelection system after Ampure bead purification. Library quality was checked on a Bioanalyzer, concentration was measured with Qubit, and libraries were quantified with the Kapa Library Quantification kit before pooling. An Illumina HiSeq 2500 was used to sequence the libraries paired-end at 2 x 150 bp. To increase sequence diversity, about 23-32% phiX was spiked into each library pool. As for the authors' bioinformatics: Quality-filtered reads were processed with the UMI-based MiGEC pipeline, and over 85% of raw TCR sequences were removed by the MiGEC pipeline during error correction. IMGT germline references were used for alignment of VDJ genes, and clonotypes were defined by a unique CDR3 amino acid sequence together with V-J genes. Clonal expansion, Shannon diversity and CDR3 relatedness (CalcPairwiseDistances, ClusterSamples) were evaluated with VDJtools, and phylogenetic trees were built with CLCbio workbench. Using coefficient-of-variation modelling across technical triplicates, the study counted a clone as expanded if it had at least 8 unique UMIs. TCRdb cleaned the public reads at Q25 with fastp, built clones with MiXCR and kept in-frame beta chains. CDR3 protein sequences are deduplicated, and each keeps its most common genes and DNA. What appears here as the V and J calls and clone size reflects TCRdb's work, not the paper's. This sample holds roughly 88,000 distinct CDR3 sequences; under 4.5% were observed only once. Around 2.7% of the sample lies in the top ten.

Unsorted PBMC libraries were generated from 2 million PBMCs stored in RNAlater at -80 °C until RNA extraction. Multiple sclerosis patients were enrolled in a US clinical protocol evaluating disease progression by magnetic resonance imaging. Peripheral blood was subjected to Ficoll-Hypaque density gradient centrifugation to isolate PBMCs, which were then cryopreserved in liquid nitrogen. The germline V gene (reference sequence) yields SEHNR for CDR1 and FQNEAQ for CDR2. Trimming costs V 10 bases and J 4 bases, and their ends lie 17 bases apart. The CDR3 measures 14 amino acids from cysteine to phenylalanine. The only DNA kept is the CDR3, 42 bases in frame from the first base. General conclusions and limits of the study: TCR clonal expansion was highest in HAM/TSP patients and lowest in MS patients, with MS patients falling below even healthy controls. The MS cluster was not associated with any clinical or MRI features, and the authors stated that larger cohorts are needed. Expanded clones from different subjects shared no identical CDR3 amino acid sequences, which suggests that TCR-beta repertoires were private in all groups. Repertoires from 18 of 34 MS patients were grouped by phylogenetic analysis into a cluster of related CDR3 sequences, suggesting a possible repertoire-level signature.

The chain employs TRBV7-9 and TRBJ1-3; the D gene assignment is ambiguous. The specimen sequenced was PBMCs. The sequence derives from a woman in her forties or fifties with multiple sclerosis. The DNA sequence follows: TGTGCCACCCCCCCTCGGGGAGCGGGAAACACCATATATTTT. Its coded protein is CATPPRGAGNTIYF. Reference TRBV7-9 and TRBJ1-3 genes cover what lies past the CDR3, so the full variable domain is DTGVSQNPRHKITKRGQNVTFRCDPISEHNRLYWYRQTLGQGPEFLTYFQNEAQLEKSRLLSDRFSAERPKGSFSTLEIQRTEQGDSAMYLCATPPRGAGNTIYFGEGSWLTVV.